This TCR beta chain emerged from a study of siplizumab effects on memory and regulatory T cells. Only in-frame clones appear in the TCRdb table, and some are missing; sequencing was by immunoSEQ multiplex PCR. The table has roughly 100,000 clones, about 93% seen once; the top ten hold about 0.62%. The CDR3 extends over 12 amino acids. The V gene's germline CDR1 is SGHVS and CDR2 FQNEAQ. V lost 10 bases and J lost 7; bases outside the gene matches: 2. This clone has a handful of counts. The chain is built from TRBV7-8 and TRBJ1-5; 12 bases fit TRBD1. The sample taken for sequencing was Tregs sorted from blood. This TCR came from a human donor in good health. CDR3 bases: TGTGCCACCGGGACAGGGGGCCAGCCCCAGCATTTT. It yields the protein CATGTGGQPQHF. Using reference TRBV7-8 and TRBJ1-5 for the parts outside the CDR3, the full variable domain is GAGVSQSPRYKVAKRGQDVALRCDPISGHVSLFWYQQALGQGPEFLTYFQNEAQLDKSGLPSDRFFAERPEGSVSTLKIQRTQQEDSAVYLCATGTGGQPQHFGDGTRLSIL.